Listed below are T cell receptor beta chains from one sample, sequenced in a study of regulatory T cells in long-lasting Graves disease. TCRdb reprocessed the multiplex PCR reads with MiXCR, giving one entry per CDR3 protein. The sample has around 420,000 distinct CDR3 sequences, 15% seen once. The same sample was also used in a study of T cells in Graves' hyperthyroidism and ophthalmopathy.

Material: peripheral blood mononuclear cells (PBMCs), obtained at new diagnosis, from a patient treated with antithyroid drugs. These receptors all come from a woman between 35 and 50 years old with Graves disease. Both conserved end residues are part of each CDR3. A D gene is named only where the DNA matches it firmly. Some rows mark clone size as missing; the rest say once, few, many or name a class of expanded clone.

J: TRBJ2-5
D: TRBD1
V: TRBV24-1
size: many
DNA: TGTGCCACCAGTGATTCGGGGGCCCCGGGACAGGGTGTCGAGGAGACCCAGTACTTC
CDR3: CATSDSGAPGQGVEETQYF

J: TRBJ1-3
D: NA
V: TRBV25-1
size: few
DNA: TGTGCCAGCAGTCGGGGGGGCTCTGGAAACACCATATATTTT
CDR3: CASSRGGSGNTIYF

J: TRBJ1-5
D: NA
V: TRBV2
size: many
DNA: TGTGCCAGCAGTGAGGGGCAGGGCGGTCAGCCCCAGCATTTT
CDR3: CASSEGQGGQPQHF

J: TRBJ2-3
D: NA
V: TRBV3-1
size: many
DNA: TGTGCCAGCAGCCAAGCCAGGCGGTTCACAGATACGCAGTATTTT
CDR3: CASSQARRFTDTQYF

J: TRBJ1-5
D: TRBD1
V: TRBV7-8
size: many
DNA: TGTGCCAGCAGTCGGACAGGGGGCGGTCAGCCCCAGCATTTT
CDR3: CASSRTGGGQPQHF

J: TRBJ2-3
D: TRBD2
V: TRBV27
size: NA
DNA: TGTGCCAGCAGTCAGACTAGCCCAGCAGATACGCAGTATTTT
CDR3: CASSQTSPADTQYF

J: TRBJ1-3
D: TRBD1
V: TRBV18
size: NA
DNA: TGTGCCAGCTCACCACCTAACACAGGGGGCTTTGGAAACACCATATATTTT
CDR3: CASSPPNTGGFGNTIYF

J: TRBJ2-1
D: NA
V: TRBV20-1
size: NA
DNA: TGCAGTGCCACCAACCCCGGCGAGGGAGTAAGGAATGAGCAGTTCTTC
CDR3: CSATNPGEGVRNEQFF

J: TRBJ1-2
D: NA
V: TRBV12-3/TRBV12-4
size: NA
DNA: TGTGCCAGCGGCTCCGCACTTTGGGGCTACACCTTC
CDR3: CASGSALWGYTF

J: TRBJ2-2
D: NA
V: TRBV5-1
size: NA
DNA: TGCGCCAGCAGCATACAGGGATTTATTACCGGGGAGCTGTTTTTT
CDR3: CASSIQGFITGELFF

J: TRBJ2-2
D: NA
V: TRBV18
size: few
DNA: TGTGCCAGCTCCCGGAAACAGGGGAACACCGGGGAGCTGTTTTTT
CDR3: CASSRKQGNTGELFF

J: TRBJ2-1
D: NA
V: TRBV3-1
size: NA
DNA: TGTGCCAGCAGCCAAACCCTAGGGGGAAGGAATGAGCAGTTCTTC
CDR3: CASSQTLGGRNEQFF